This TCR beta chain emerged from a study of blood T cell repertoires in COVID-19. In the study overall: Acute-phase and convalescent COVID-19 samples originated in the United States, Italy and Spain. Nucleic acid was either cDNA or gDNA, and it came from T cells, B-cell-depleted T cells, or PBMCs.

Clones were read by immunoSEQ multiplex PCR, and TCRdb kept only the in-frame ones, dropping some. The table has about 400,000 clones, over 85% seen once. Participants reported their clinical history, and cohort assignment relied on those reports. Sequencing was done on a sample of PBMCs or T cells enriched from blood (not recorded which). This receptor was obtained from a woman under 40 who had recovered from COVID-19.

CDR3 coding DNA: TGTGCCAGCAGCGCCTCAGGGGGTCGGAATCAGCCCCAGCATTTT. It translates to CASSASGGRNQPQHF. The chain uses TRBV7-2 and TRBJ1-5; TRBD1 matches 7 bases. CDR3 size: 15 residues. Germline V gene data show CDR1 as SGHTA and CDR2 as FQGNSA. Trimming took 5 bases from V and 4 from J; bases not matched to a gene: 8.